The source of this T cell receptor beta chain is a study of blood T cell repertoires in COVID-19. Study at large: From the United States, Italy and Spain came samples of acute and convalescent COVID-19. PBMCs, B-cell-depleted T cells, or T cells provided the cDNA or gDNA that made up the material.

Per the study methods: Amplification with reference gene primers provided the estimates of nucleated cell counts. The repertoire was sequenced with immunoSEQ multiplex PCR; TCRdb's copy has only in-frame clones and lacks some. V, J and clone size are those of that table, while D and trimming were read from the DNA. This table holds roughly 280,000 clones, approximately 88% found once. This clone was detected a few times. The CDR3 extends over 14 amino acids. CDR1 is MNHEY and CDR2 is SMNVEV in the germline V gene (reference sequence). J lost 7 bases, V lost 4 bases, and 7 bases had no gene match. The receptor's source is a man aged 50-59 years with acute or convalescent COVID-19. The chain carries TRBV27 and TRBJ1-1, with 9 nucleotides matching TRBD1. Sequencing was done on a sample of peripheral blood. This chain's CDR3 is CASSSMTGGIEAFF. CDR3 nucleotides: TGTGCCAGCAGTTCGATGACAGGGGGAATTGAAGCTTTCTTT.